These T cell receptor beta chains were read from a single sample in a study of technical replicates of blood from several donors. Method: immunoSEQ multiplex PCR; TCRdb's copy keeps in-frame clones and lacks some. In the table there are about 79,000 clones, approximately 92% of which are singletons. Sequencing input: T cells isolated from PBMCs. These TCRs come from a human donor in good health. Some clones in this sample may be carry-over from other donors' samples. The CDR3 runs from the conserved cysteine through the conserved F or W. The D gene is left open where the match is weak. For some rows the clone size is stated as once, few or many, or as a class when expanded; others skip it.

>.|TRBJ2-1|.|TRBV18
TGTGCCAGCTCACGGGTGGACAGCCTGATAACTTCCCCCTACAATGAGCAGTTCTTC
CASSRVDSLITSPYNEQFF
>TRBD1|TRBJ1-1|.|TRBV7-6
TGTGCCAGCAGCCCTGGGACAGGGGGCACTGAAGCTTTCTTT
CASSPGTGGTEAFF
>TRBD1|TRBJ2-6|.|TRBV6-5
TGTGCCAGCCGACAGGGTACTGGGGCCAACGTCCTGACTTTC
CASRQGTGANVLTF
>TRBD2|TRBJ2-1|.|TRBV19
TGTGCCAGTAGTCCCCCTAGCGGGGTGGGCAATGAGCAGTTCTTC
CASSPPSGVGNEQFF
>.|TRBJ2-5|.|TRBV4-1
TGCGCCAGCAGCCAAGTTATAGTGGAGACCCAGTACTTC
CASSQVIVETQYF
>TRBD1|TRBJ2-7|.|TRBV14
TGTGCCAGCAGCCTGTTCGGGACAGGGTACGAGCAGTACTTC
CASSLFGTGYEQYF
>.|TRBJ1-2|.|TRBV29-1
TGCAGCATAAATACGGGCTATGGCTACACCTTC
CSINTGYGYTF
>.|TRBJ2-1|once|TRBV19
TGTGCCAGTAGTATCACGAGAATCGAGCAGTTCTTC
CASSITRIEQFF
>.|TRBJ1-1|.|TRBV5-1
TGCGCCAGCAGCTTGGCCCGGGTGGACACTGAAGCTTTCTTT
CASSLARVDTEAFF
>.|TRBJ1-1|.|TRBV9
TGTGCCAGCAGCGTAGAGCCTACAGCTTGGCGCACTGAAGCTTTCTTT
CASSVEPTAWRTEAFF
>.|TRBJ2-6|.|TRBV6-5
TGTGCCAGTAGCGGCGTCCTCTCTGGGGCCAACGTCCTGACTTTC
CASSGVLSGANVLTF
>TRBD1|TRBJ1-2|once|TRBV7-8
TGTGCCAGCAGCAAAGGACAGGATTTCGGGAAAGGCTACACCTTC
CASSKGQDFGKGYTF
>TRBD1|TRBJ2-5|.|TRBV7-8
TGTGCCAGCAGCTTCCACAGGGGGCTTCAGGAGACCCAGTACTTC
CASSFHRGLQETQYF
>.|TRBJ1-4|few|TRBV7-9
TGTGCCAGCAGCTTAAGTAGGACAGTTAATGAAAAACTGTTTTTT
CASSLSRTVNEKLFF
>.|TRBJ2-1|.|TRBV19
TGTGCTGCTCGGGCGGGATATAACTCCTACAATGAGCAGTTCTTC
CAARAGYNSYNEQFF
>TRBD1|TRBJ2-5|.|TRBV7-2
TGTGCCAGCAGCTTGGGGGGTGGGGACAGGGGGCTGGAGACCCAGTACTTC
CASSLGGGDRGLETQYF
>TRBD1|TRBJ1-5|.|TRBV19
TGTGCCAGTTGTGCCGGGACAGGCTCATATCAGCCCCAGCATTTT
CASCAGTGSYQPQHF
>TRBD1|TRBJ1-3|.|TRBV7-2
TGTGCCAGCAGCTTTTACCTACCCAGCGAAAAGGGGGCCGGAAACACCATATATTTT
CASSFYLPSEKGAGNTIYF
>.|TRBJ2-7|.|TRBV27
TGTGCCAGCAGTTTACAGGGTTCCTACGAGCAGTACTTC
CASSLQGSYEQYF
>.|TRBJ1-1|.|TRBV30
TGTGCCTGGAGCTCTACGAGGGTAACTGAAGCTTTCTTT
CAWSSTRVTEAFF
>TRBD1|TRBJ1-3|.|TRBV18
TGTGCCAGCTCACCACCCGGGACAGGAGAACACACCATATATTTT
CASSPPGTGEHTIYF
>TRBD1|TRBJ2-3|.|TRBV28
TGTGCCAGCAGTCAGGACAGGAGAGATACGCAGTATTTT
CASSQDRRDTQYF
>TRBD1|TRBJ2-5|.|TRBV28
TGTGCCAGCAGTTTAAGGACAGGCCAAGAGACCCAGTACTTC
CASSLRTGQETQYF
>TRBD2|TRBJ2-2|.|TRBV7-8
TGTGCCAGCAGTTACACTACCCTAGCGGGAGGGCCGGGCGGGGAGCTGTTTTTT
CASSYTTLAGGPGGELFF
>.|TRBJ1-2|.|TRBV28
TGTGCCAGCAAGCTCGAGGGTTTTTACTATGGCTACACCTTC
CASKLEGFYYGYTF
>.|TRBJ1-1|.|TRBV10-3
TGTGCCATCAGTTTGGGGGGTATGAACACTGAAGCTTTCTTT
CAISLGGMNTEAFF
>TRBD1|TRBJ2-7|.|TRBV11-2
TGTGCCAGCAGCTTAACGAATAGGGACAGCTCCTACGAGCAGTACTTC
CASSLTNRDSSYEQYF
>TRBD1|TRBJ2-2|.|TRBV4-1
TGCGCCAGCAGCCCGGGACAGGGGGCCTCCGGGGAGCTGTTTTTT
CASSPGQGASGELFF
>TRBD1|TRBJ1-1|.|TRBV6-5
TGTGCCAGCAGTGTGGACAGGGGAACTGAAGCTTTCTTT
CASSVDRGTEAFF
>.|TRBJ1-5|.|TRBV7-2
TGTGCCAGCAGCCCCCGTAAGGGGGTTAATCAGCCCCAGCATTTT
CASSPRKGVNQPQHF
>TRBD2|TRBJ2-1|.|TRBV19
TGTGCCAGTAGTCCCTCTAGCGGGAGTTTTGATGAGCAGTTCTTC
CASSPSSGSFDEQFF
>.|TRBJ1-2|.|TRBV11-2
TGTGCCAGCAGCTTAAATTCTTATGGCTACACCTTC
CASSLNSYGYTF
>TRBD2|TRBJ2-7|.|TRBV7-6
TGTGCCAGCAGCTTAGGTATCGGCGGGAGGGAAGGCGAGCAGTACTTC
CASSLGIGGREGEQYF
>.|TRBJ2-3|.|TRBV7-2
TGTGCCAGCAGCCCCTCCCGCGCCTTCACAGATACGCAGTATTTT
CASSPSRAFTDTQYF
>TRBD1|TRBJ1-2|.|TRBV28
TGTGCCACATCGCCGGGACAGCTTAACTATGGCTACACCTTC
CATSPGQLNYGYTF
>TRBD1|TRBJ2-7|.|TRBV6-5
TGTGCCAGCAGCGACCTCGGGACAGGGGTTTACGAGCAGTACTTC
CASSDLGTGVYEQYF
>.|TRBJ2-3|.|TRBV7-3
TGTGCCAGCAGCTTAGCGGGTTATCCCCCAGATACGCAGTATTTT
CASSLAGYPPDTQYF